This TCR beta chain was recovered during a study of PD-L1 blockade in urothelial cancer. Study information: Before enrollment, 0 to 3 chemotherapy regimens had been given to patients.

The authors spiked synthetic TCR analog templates into each PCR. Sequenced by immunoSEQ multiplex PCR; TCRdb stores in-frame clones only, minus some. The table has some 25,000 clones, 75% to 90% seen once; the top ten hold under 40%. Between 1 and 8 samples per patient were obtained, pretreatment and on-treatment. The CDR3 has 15 residues. From germline, CDR1 is KGHSH and CDR2 LQKENI. Trimming left V 2 bases short and J 8 bases short, with 15 bases between. The chain uses TRBV18 and TRBJ1-4, with D possibly matching TRBD1 (5 bases). This TCR derives from a man in his 60s with urothelial cancer. The source was PBMCs, collected around atezolizumab (anti-PD-L1) treatment. CDR3 in DNA: TGTGCCAGCTCACCAATGGGGCAGAGCGAGGAAAAACTGTTTTTT. This codes for CASSPMGQSEEKLFF.